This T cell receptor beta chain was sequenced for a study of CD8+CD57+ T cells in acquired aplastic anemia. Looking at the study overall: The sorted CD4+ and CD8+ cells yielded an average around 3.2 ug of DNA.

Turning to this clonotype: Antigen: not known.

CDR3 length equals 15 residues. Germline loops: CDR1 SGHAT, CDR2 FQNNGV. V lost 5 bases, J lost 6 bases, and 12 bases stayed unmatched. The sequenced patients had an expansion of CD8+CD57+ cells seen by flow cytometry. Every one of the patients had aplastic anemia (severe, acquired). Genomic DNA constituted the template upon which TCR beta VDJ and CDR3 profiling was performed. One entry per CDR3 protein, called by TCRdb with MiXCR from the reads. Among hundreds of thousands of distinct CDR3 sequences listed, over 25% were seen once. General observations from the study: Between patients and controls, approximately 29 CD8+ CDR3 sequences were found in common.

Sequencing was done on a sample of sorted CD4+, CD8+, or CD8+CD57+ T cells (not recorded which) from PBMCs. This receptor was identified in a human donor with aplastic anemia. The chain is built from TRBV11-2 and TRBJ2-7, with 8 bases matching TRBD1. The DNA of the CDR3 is TGTGCCAGCAGCCAGGGTAACAGGGGGGAAGGCGAGCAGTACTTC. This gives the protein CASSQGNRGEGEQYF.